The source of this TCR beta chain is a study of blood T cell repertoires in COVID-19. Study at large: The United States, Italy and Spain provided the acute and convalescent COVID-19 samples. Sample material is recorded as cDNA or gDNA derived from T cells, B-cell-depleted T cells, or PBMCs.

As processed by the authors: Estimated nucleated cell counts came from reference gene primer amplification. Assay: immunoSEQ multiplex PCR; the TCRdb copy retains only in-frame clones and omits some. V and J calls and clone size are those listed in that table; D and trimming were worked out from the DNA. The sample includes roughly 150,000 clones, around 80% seen only once; the top ten take approximately 10%. The CDR3 covers 15 residues. Looked up from germline, CDR1 is SGHRS and CDR2 is YFSETQ. The V and J ends lost 0 bases and 4 bases respectively, with 12 bases between them. The origin of this receptor is a man aged 55-75 years with active or convalescent COVID-19. Specimen: peripheral blood. The rearrangement joins TRBV5-1 to TRBJ2-3; perhaps TRBD2 as D (6 bases). CDR3: CASSLDGSPADTQYF. The CDR3 DNA sequence: TGCGCCAGCAGCTTGGACGGGAGTCCCGCAGATACGCAGTATTTT.